Below, 32 T cell receptor beta chains from the same sample are listed, as sequenced in a study of blood T cell repertoires in COVID-19. Using immunoSEQ multiplex PCR, the repertoire was profiled, and TCRdb retains in-frame clones only, with some absent. The top ten hold 5.5% to 7.5% of the sample, which has approximately 250,000 clones, around 85% seen once. Input material: peripheral blood. The receptors stem from a woman aged 55-69 years with active or convalescent COVID-19.

The chain carries TRBV29-1 and TRBJ1-4; TRBD1 aligns across 7 bases. The CDR3 is 14 residues long. Germline V gives CDR1 SQVTM, CDR2 ANQGSEA. V lost 3 bases, J lost 10 bases, and 11 bases stayed unmatched. Here the CDR3 reads CSVEVSTGLGKLFF. Here the CDR3 DNA reads TGCAGCGTTGAGGTCTCGACAGGGTTGGGAAAACTGTTTTTT.

V is TRBV2 and J is TRBJ2-1; 7 bases are a match to TRBD2. The V and J ends lost 4 bases and 6 bases, in that order; junction bases with no gene match: 12. Germline V gene sequence: CDR1 SNHLY, CDR2 FYNNEI. This CDR3 region has 16 residues. CDR3 sequence: CASSGGWGRAGNEQFF. The CDR3 DNA reads TGTGCCAGCAGTGGGGGTTGGGGGAGGGCCGGCAATGAGCAGTTCTTC. Filled out from reference TRBV2 and TRBJ2-1, the complete variable domain reads EPEVTQTPSHQVTQMGQEVILRCVPISNHLYFYWYRQILGQKVEFLVSFYNNEISEKSEIFDDQFSVERPDGSNFTLKIRSTKLEDSAMYFCASSGGWGRAGNEQFFGPGTRLTVL.

This chain links TRBV4-1 with TRBJ2-3; 14 positions agree with TRBD2. Germline loops: CDR1 MGHRA, CDR2 YSYEKL. J gave up 5 bases and V 4 bases, and 8 bases lay outside the gene matches. This CDR3 has 17 amino acids. In nucleotides, the CDR3 is TGCGCCAGCAGCCCCCGAGGGACTAGCGGGGGAGGAGATACGCAGTATTTT. This sequence encodes CASSPRGTSGGGDTQYF.

The chain uses TRBV29-1 and TRBJ2-3; D is possibly TRBD1 (6 bases). The V and J ends lost 4 bases and 0 bases respectively, with 11 bases between them. Germline V gene data show CDR1 as SQVTM and CDR2 as ANQGSEA. The CDR3 totals 14 residues. The CDR3 DNA reads as TGCAGCGTTGTGGACAGTACTAGCACAGATACGCAGTATTTT. Its protein is CSVVDSTSTDTQYF.

This chain joins TRBV6-5 and TRBJ1-2; 8 bases match TRBD1. Germline CDR1 reads MNHEY; CDR2 reads SVGAGI. Germline trimming cut 6 bases from V and 4 bases from J; bases unmatched to any gene: 10. The CDR3 loop spans 15 amino acids. The CDR3 region is CASSLGNRGSYGYTF. In DNA form, the CDR3 reads TGTGCCAGCAGCCTTGGGAACAGGGGGTCCTATGGCTACACCTTC.

This clone has only one observation. The rearrangement uses TRBV24-1 and TRBJ1-6, with 8 bases identical to TRBD1. With V trimmed by 5 bases and J by 7 bases, 0 bases remained unmatched. Germline lookup yields CDR1 KGHDR and CDR2 SFDVKD. The CDR3 runs 13 residues. CDR3 region: CATSGQGNSPLHF. DNA of the CDR3: TGTGCCACCAGTGGACAGGGGAATTCACCCCTCCACTTT.

This clone has just a few counts. V usage is TRBV5-6 and J usage is TRBJ2-3, with D possibly matching TRBD1 (6 bases). CDR1 is SGHDT, CDR2 YYEEEE, per germline. Trimming removed 6 bases at V and 6 bases at J, with 14 bases between. The CDR3 extends over 13 amino acids. CDR3 protein: CASMQGRWDTQYF. For the CDR3, the DNA is TGTGCCAGCATGCAGGGGCGGTGGGATACGCAGTATTTT.

This chain uses TRBV2 with TRBJ1-6; the D is unclear. Germline assignment: CDR1 SNHLY and CDR2 FYNNEI. V was cut by 2 bases and J by 8 bases, with 10 bases left in between. This CDR3 is built from 14 residues. The CDR3 sequence: CASSERVDYSPLHF. The DNA for the CDR3 is TGTGCCAGCAGTGAACGCGTCGATTATTCACCCCTCCACTTT.

The chain couples TRBV19 to TRBJ2-5, with D unresolved. This CDR3 is 14 amino acids long. Germline CDR1 and CDR2: LNHDA and SQIVND (reference sequence). V shed 5 bases and J shed 7 bases, with 17 bases lying between them. The CDR3 region has the DNA TGTGCCAGTAGTCCGGCTACCACTGCAGGGACCCAGTACTTC. Amino acid sequence: CASSPATTAGTQYF.

This rearrangement joins TRBV5-1 to TRBJ1-3; 8 bases are a match to TRBD1. Germline CDR1 and CDR2: SGHRS and YFSETQ. V was pared by 4 bases and J by 0 bases, with 3 bases of the junction left unmatched. The CDR3 is 15 residues long. CDR3 in amino acids: CASSLDRGSGNTIYF. CDR3 DNA: TGCGCCAGCAGCCTCGACAGGGGCTCTGGAAACACCATATATTTT.

The rearrangement uses TRBV2 and TRBJ1-5, with D unclear. Trimming took off 5 bases at V and 4 bases at J, with 12 bases between the two ends. CDR1 and CDR2 from the germline V gene are SNHLY and FYNNEI. The CDR3 has 14 amino acids. CDR3 amino acids: CASSREQPNQPQHF. DNA of the CDR3: TGTGCCAGCAGTCGAGAACAGCCTAATCAGCCCCAGCATTTT. Full variable domain (missing parts from reference TRBV2 and TRBJ1-5): EPEVTQTPSHQVTQMGQEVILRCVPISNHLYFYWYRQILGQKVEFLVSFYNNEISEKSEIFDDQFSVERPDGSNFTLKIRSTKLEDSAMYFCASSREQPNQPQHFGDGTRLSIL.

This sequence joins TRBV5-1 and TRBJ2-5; D gene ambiguous. The length of the CDR3 is 12 residues. V lost 1 base and J 2 bases, leaving 3 bases between the germline ends. The germline CDR1 and CDR2 sequences are SGHRS and YFSETQ. The CDR3 bases are TGCGCCAGCAGCTTGCGGCAAGAGACCCAGTACTTC. Translated, it gives CASSLRQETQYF.

The genes are TRBV6-5 and TRBJ1-4, with TRBD1 matching 10 bases. V shed 5 bases and J 7 bases; nucleotides not matched to a gene: 7. CDR1 MNHEY and CDR2 SVGAGI come from the germline V gene. The CDR3 extends over 15 amino acids. CDR3 nucleotides: TGTGCCAGCAGTACTAGGACAGGGGGAAGTGAAAAACTGTTTTTT. Encoded protein: CASSTRTGGSEKLFF.

This chain joins TRBV12-5 and TRBJ2-4; D uncertain. V lost 5 bases, J lost 1 base, and 18 bases lay in between. CDR1 LGHNT and CDR2 FRNRAP come from the germline V gene. CDR3 length: 17 amino acids. CDR3 in amino acids: CASGPSVGPVAKNIQYF. The CDR3 DNA is TGTGCTAGTGGTCCCTCCGTTGGGCCTGTGGCCAAAAACATTCAGTACTTC.

The chain employs TRBV5-1 and TRBJ2-3, with TRBD2 matching 13 bases. In germline, CDR1 is SGHRS, CDR2 YFSETQ. The J segment lost 4 bases and the V segment lost 4 bases, leaving 3 bases of the junction unmatched. The CDR3 contains 15 residues. The CDR3 DNA is TGCGCCAGCAGCGGGGGACTAGCGGGACCAGATACGCAGTATTTT. Protein: CASSGGLAGPDTQYF.

V gene TRBV10-2 combines with J gene TRBJ1-5; the match to TRBD1 covers 7 bases. Trimming at V came to 6 bases and at J to 4 bases, leaving 6 bases not matched to a gene. CDR1 is WSHSY, CDR2 SAAADI, per germline. The CDR3 runs to 14 residues. The CDR3 coding sequence is TGCGCCAGCAGCGACAGGGTGGGAAATCAGCCCCAGCATTTT. It codes for CASSDRVGNQPQHF.

The CDR3 loop is CASSRVEDTEAFF. The CDR3 DNA sequence: TGTGCCAGCAGTCGAGTAGAAGACACTGAAGCTTTCTTT. The chain carries TRBV28 and TRBJ1-1, with D unresolved. V was trimmed by 5 bases and J by 3 bases, leaving 10 bases between them. From germline, CDR1 is MDHEN and CDR2 SYDVKM. The CDR3 extends over 13 amino acids.

The chain joins TRBV2 to TRBJ1-3, with D maybe TRBD1 (6 bases). The CDR3 is 15 residues long. V was pared by 1 base and J by 4 bases, with 11 bases between. In germline, CDR1 is SNHLY, CDR2 FYNNEI. DNA of the CDR3: TGTGCCAGCAGTGAAGTTGGGGGCCCAGGAAACACCATATATTTT. Encoded protein: CASSEVGGPGNTIYF.

The genes are TRBV14 and TRBJ1-3; 7 nucleotides align to TRBD1. The V gene's germline CDR1 is SGHDN and CDR2 FVKESK. This CDR3 has 15 amino acids. After removal of 0 bases from V and 2 bases from J, the junction contained 1 base not matched to a gene. The CDR3 nucleotides are TGTGCCAGCAGCCAAGAAAGGGGGCCTGGAAACACCATATATTTT. This sequence encodes CASSQERGPGNTIYF.

The CDR3 DNA reads as TGTGCCACCAGTGATTTAAACAGGGGTGAGACCCAGTACTTC. It is translated as CATSDLNRGETQYF. This chain connects TRBV24-1 to TRBJ2-5; 7 bases map to TRBD1. J lost 5 bases, V lost 1 base, and 3 bases had no gene match. The CDR3 spans 14 residues. CDR1 is KGHDR, CDR2 SFDVKD, per germline.

This chain joins TRBV18 and TRBJ2-6; 9 positions agree with TRBD1. This CDR3 has 16 residues. Germline-derived CDR1 and CDR2 are KGHSH and LQKENI. Unmatched junction bases numbered 6, after V lost 7 bases and J lost 2 bases. In DNA, the CDR3 is TGTGCCAGCTTAGGACAGGGGACGGCTGGGGCCAACGTCCTGACTTTC. It is translated as CASLGQGTAGANVLTF. Based on the CDR3 plus reference TRBV18 and TRBJ2-6, the full variable domain is NAGVMQNPRHLVRRRGQEARLRCSPMKGHSHVYWYRQLPEEGLKFMVYLQKENIIDESGMPKERFSAEFPKEGPSILRIQQVVRGDSAAYFCASLGQGTAGANVLTFGAGSRLTVL.

The gene calls are TRBV6-2 or TRBV6-3 and TRBJ2-7, with 9 bases aligning to TRBD2. The germline gives CDR1 MNHEY, CDR2 SVGEGT. This CDR3 spans 14 amino acids. Trimming removed 6 bases from V and 7 bases from J; junction bases left unmatched: 10. The CDR3 here is CASSYGGLAGEQYV. DNA for the CDR3: TGTGCCAGCAGCTATGGGGGACTAGCAGGGGAGCAGTACGTC.

V is TRBV6-5 and J is TRBJ2-2, with 8 bases aligning to TRBD1. The V gene end was trimmed by 2 bases and the J gene end by 4 bases; junction bases not matched to a gene: 3. Germline V gene lookup returns CDR1 MNHEY and CDR2 SVGAGI. The CDR3 length is 15 residues. The CDR3 region is CASSYEQGGTGELFF. The DNA of the CDR3 is TGTGCCAGCAGTTACGAACAGGGGGGCACCGGGGAGCTGTTTTTT.

V usage is TRBV3-1 (or the pseudogene TRBV3-2) and J usage is TRBJ1-2; no clear D gene. The CDR3 is made up of 15 amino acids. Trimming removed 0 bases from V and 4 bases from J, with 12 bases in between. CDR1 is LGHDT and CDR2 is YNNKEL in the germline V gene (reference sequence). This chain's CDR3 is CASSQDGYSTYGYTF. In DNA, the CDR3 is TGTGCCAGCAGCCAAGATGGGTACAGTACCTATGGCTACACCTTC.

V is TRBV15 and J is TRBJ2-5; possible D gene TRBD2, 5 bases. Germline CDR1 and CDR2: LNHNV and YYDKDF (reference sequence). The CDR3 runs 15 residues. Between the trimmed V and J ends, which lost 0 bases and 2 bases, there was a span of 10 bases. The CDR3 DNA follows: TGTGCCACCAGCAGAGATCTTAGCGTACAAGAGACCCAGTACTTC. Translated: CATSRDLSVQETQYF.

The rearrangement uses TRBV30 and TRBJ1-3; 8 nucleotides line up with TRBD1. This CDR3 has 14 amino acids. Per the germline V gene, CDR1 is GTSNPN and CDR2 is SVGIG (reference sequence). V lost 1 base and J lost 4; bases outside the gene matches: 3. CDR3 residues: CAWSADRGGNTIYF. CDR3 in DNA: TGTGCCTGGAGTGCTGACAGGGGAGGAAACACCATATATTTT.

The rearrangement links TRBV14 to TRBJ2-1; 11 bases fit TRBD2. The ends lost 4 bases at V and 12 bases at J; junction bases unmatched: 11. The germline CDR1 and CDR2 sequences are SGHDN and FVKESK. CDR3 length equals 15 residues. The CDR3, as DNA: TGTGCCAGCAGCCGCAGACTAGCGGGAAGTCTTTTGCAGTTCTTC. Translated, it gives CASSRRLAGSLLQFF.

The rearrangement links TRBV29-1 to TRBJ2-1; 10 bases agree with TRBD2. V was clipped by 5 bases and J by 5 bases; unmatched bases: 3. The CDR3 is made up of 13 amino acids. CDR1 and CDR2 (germline): SQVTM, ANQGSEA. CDR3 sequence (DNA): TGCAGCGTTAGCGGGAGGGCCAACAATGAGCAGTTCTTC. As protein: CSVSGRANNEQFF.

DNA for the CDR3: TGTGCCAGCAGTGAAGAGGGCAGGGGGCTGGGAAAACTGTTTTTT. Residues: CASSEEGRGLGKLFF. The chain combines TRBV6-1 with TRBJ1-4; 8 bases are shared with TRBD1. Germline V CDR1 and CDR2: MNHNS, SASEGT. The CDR3 contains 15 residues. V dropped 1 base and J dropped 10; count of bases not matched to a gene: 8.

This clone has a single count. CDR3 loop: CASSQDVSSSYNEQFF. The CDR3 DNA sequence: TGTGCCAGCAGCCAAGACGTCTCGAGCTCCTACAATGAGCAGTTCTTC. J is TRBJ2-1 and V is TRBV4-2, with D unresolved. Trimming cost V 0 bases and J 0 bases, with 9 bases left between them. CDR1 LGHNA and CDR2 YNFKEQ come from the germline V gene. There are 16 residues in the CDR3.

The chain employs TRBV18 and TRBJ1-4; tentatively, D is TRBD1 (6 bases). V dropped 1 base and J dropped 4 bases, with 28 bases sitting between them. CDR3 length: 21 residues. Germline CDR1 KGHSH, CDR2 LQKENI. This chain's CDR3 is CASSPRIVGQYDPGYNEKLFF. The CDR3 DNA sequence: TGTGCCAGCTCACCACGGATAGTAGGACAGTACGATCCCGGATATAATGAAAAACTGTTTTTT.

The chain uses TRBV5-1 and TRBJ2-5; possibly TRBD1 for D (6 bases). Looked up from germline, CDR1 is SGHRS and CDR2 is YFSETQ. The germline V and J ends were trimmed by 0 bases and 4 bases, with 19 bases remaining between them. The CDR3 has 17 amino acids. The CDR3 bases are TGCGCCAGCAGCTTGGCCGGGCAAAGAGGGGGTGGAGAGACCCAGTACTTC. The encoded protein is CASSLAGQRGGGETQYF.